This is a list of T cell receptor beta chains from one sample in a study of long-term antiretroviral therapy in people with HIV. The table came from immunoSEQ multiplex PCR; TCRdb's copy has only in-frame clones and leaves some out. The profile shows 12,000 or so clones, 65% to 85% of them singletons. The source was unsorted PBMCs, collected 0.8 years before starting antiretroviral therapy. These TCRs come from a woman aged 40 to 49 with HIV. Both conserved end residues are trimmed from each CDR3. A D gene is named only where the DNA matches it firmly.

j_gene,d_gene,v_gene,CDR3aa
TRBJ2-1,TRBD1,TRBV28,ASSVDRMDDEQF
TRBJ1-5,.,TRBV28,ASSFFQGSNQPQH
TRBJ2-7,TRBD1,TRBV10-3,ATRDRGQEQY
TRBJ2-3,.,TRBV9,ASSVGPPSTDTQY
TRBJ2-7,.,TRBV27,ASSPYLRGTYEQY
TRBJ2-1,TRBD2,TRBV19,ASSWRLAGEKTTAYNEQF
TRBJ2-5,TRBD2,TRBV7-8,ASSPGLAAQETQY
TRBJ1-2,.,TRBV27,ASSSGTLNYGYT
TRBJ2-1,.,TRBV18,ASSPMGSSYNEQF
TRBJ2-3,.,TRBV7-9,ASSITGTLGFGGTDTQY
TRBJ1-4,.,TRBV28,ASTTAGGRRNEKLF
TRBJ1-5,TRBD1,TRBV4-1,ASSLIQGLDNQPQH
TRBJ1-1,.,TRBV25-1,ASTLAREAF
TRBJ1-3,.,TRBV7-2,ASSSSTGNTIY
TRBJ1-2,TRBD1,TRBV20-1,SAQGGYGYT
TRBJ2-1,.,TRBV4-3,ASSQDQMSSYNEQF
TRBJ2-7,.,TRBV7-2,ASSPPGRLYEQY
TRBJ1-1,.,TRBV7-2,ASSLGGPEAF
TRBJ2-1,.,TRBV7-9,ASSLPSAANEQF
TRBJ2-7,.,TRBV27,ASSLYPFQPYEQY
TRBJ1-2,.,TRBV7-9,ASTSSYYGYT
TRBJ2-1,TRBD1,TRBV16,ATTNQGENEQF
TRBJ1-3,.,TRBV29-1,SLLQRSGNTIY
TRBJ1-1,TRBD1,TRBV5-6,ASSLSGGGIEAF
TRBJ2-1,TRBD2,TRBV7-2,ASSTLAGAAGF
TRBJ2-5,.,TRBV6-1,ASREPTRHGETQY
TRBJ2-3,.,TRBV11-2,ASTFTGTDTQY
TRBJ2-5,.,TRBV7-8,ASSPSRGGGETQY
TRBJ1-2,.,TRBV29-1,SVEAGYGVTEGYT
TRBJ1-1,.,TRBV11-2,ASSLGANTEAF
TRBJ2-5,.,TRBV27,ASSRTTQETQY